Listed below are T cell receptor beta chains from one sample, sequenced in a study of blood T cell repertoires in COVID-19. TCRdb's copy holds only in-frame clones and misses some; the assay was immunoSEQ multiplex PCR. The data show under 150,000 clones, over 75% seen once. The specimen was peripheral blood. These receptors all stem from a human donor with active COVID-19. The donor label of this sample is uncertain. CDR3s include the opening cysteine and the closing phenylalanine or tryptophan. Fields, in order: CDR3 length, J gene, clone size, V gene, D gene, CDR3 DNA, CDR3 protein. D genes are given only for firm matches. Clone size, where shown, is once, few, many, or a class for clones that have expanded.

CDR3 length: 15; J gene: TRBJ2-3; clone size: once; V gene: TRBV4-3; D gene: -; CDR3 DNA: TGCGCCAGCAGCCAAAACAGGGCGAGCACAGATACGCAGTATTTT; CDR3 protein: CASSQNRASTDTQYF
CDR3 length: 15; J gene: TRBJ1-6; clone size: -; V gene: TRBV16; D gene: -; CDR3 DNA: TGTGCCAGCAGCCAAAAATTCCAGGGCAATTCACCCCTCCACTTT; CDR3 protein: CASSQKFQGNSPLHF
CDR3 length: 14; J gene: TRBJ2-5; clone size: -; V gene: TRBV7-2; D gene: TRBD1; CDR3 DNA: TGTGCCAGCAGCCCAGGACAGGGCCTGGAGACCCAGTACTTC; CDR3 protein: CASSPGQGLETQYF
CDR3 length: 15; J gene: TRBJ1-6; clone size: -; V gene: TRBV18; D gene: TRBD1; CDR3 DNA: TGTGCCAGCTCACCTGGACAGGGCCATAGTTCACCCCTCCACTTT; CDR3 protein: CASSPGQGHSSPLHF
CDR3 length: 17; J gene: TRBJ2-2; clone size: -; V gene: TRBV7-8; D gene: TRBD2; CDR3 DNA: TGTGCCAGCATCCCCGGTTTGGTAGCGGGGGTCACCGGGGAGCTGTTTTTT; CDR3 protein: CASIPGLVAGVTGELFF
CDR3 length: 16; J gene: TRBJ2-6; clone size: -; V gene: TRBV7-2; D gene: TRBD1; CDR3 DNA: TGTGCCAGCAGCTTTGACAGGGCTACTGGGGCCAACGTCCTGACTTTC; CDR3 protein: CASSFDRATGANVLTF
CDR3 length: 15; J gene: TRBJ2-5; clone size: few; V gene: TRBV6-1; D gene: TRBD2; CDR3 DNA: TGTGCCAGCAGTGAGCTAGCGGGGGGGCAAGAGACCCAGTACTTC; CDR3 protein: CASSELAGGQETQYF
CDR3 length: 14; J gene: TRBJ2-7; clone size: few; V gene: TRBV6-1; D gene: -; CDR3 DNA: TGTGCCAGCAGTGAACTGGTGCAGGGCTACGAGCAGTACTTC; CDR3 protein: CASSELVQGYEQYF
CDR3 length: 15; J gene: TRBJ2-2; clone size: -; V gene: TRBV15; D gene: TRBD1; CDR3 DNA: TGTGCCACCAGCAGAACGGGACAGCGTCCCGGGGAGCTGTTTTTT; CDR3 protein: CATSRTGQRPGELFF
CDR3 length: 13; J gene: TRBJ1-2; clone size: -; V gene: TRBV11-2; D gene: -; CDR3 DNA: TGTGCCAGCAGCTTAATGGGCGCCTATGGCTACACCTTC; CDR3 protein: CASSLMGAYGYTF
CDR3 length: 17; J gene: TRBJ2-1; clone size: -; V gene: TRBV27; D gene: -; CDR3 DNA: TGTGCCAGCAGTTTCCGGACAGCCCGTCCCTCCTACAATGAGCAGTTCTTC; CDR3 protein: CASSFRTARPSYNEQFF
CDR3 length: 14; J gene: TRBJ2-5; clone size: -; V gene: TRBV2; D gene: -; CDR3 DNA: TGTGCCAGCAGTACACAGGGTGGGGTGGAGACCCAGTACTTC; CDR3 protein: CASSTQGGVETQYF
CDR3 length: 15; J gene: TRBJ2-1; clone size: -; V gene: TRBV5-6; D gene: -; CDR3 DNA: TGTGCCAGCGAGGTCGGCCCTAGCCTTTACAATGAGCAGTTCTTC; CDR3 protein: CASEVGPSLYNEQFF
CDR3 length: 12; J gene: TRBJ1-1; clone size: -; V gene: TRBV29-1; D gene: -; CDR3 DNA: TGCAGCGTTGTATCGTTAAACACTGAAGCTTTCTTT; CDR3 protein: CSVVSLNTEAFF
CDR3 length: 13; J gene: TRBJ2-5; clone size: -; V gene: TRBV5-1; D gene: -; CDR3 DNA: TGCGCCAGCAGCTCCGCGTACCAAGAGACCCAGTACTTC; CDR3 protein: CASSSAYQETQYF
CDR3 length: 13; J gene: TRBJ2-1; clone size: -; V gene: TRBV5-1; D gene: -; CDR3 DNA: TGCGCCAGCAGCTTGGGCGAGTACAATGAGCAGTTCTTC; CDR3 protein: CASSLGEYNEQFF
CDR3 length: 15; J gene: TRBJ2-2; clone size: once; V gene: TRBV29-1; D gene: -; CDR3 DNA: TGCAGCGTTGAAGGGGGCCCCTCGAACACCGGGGAGCTGTTTTTT; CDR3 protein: CSVEGGPSNTGELFF
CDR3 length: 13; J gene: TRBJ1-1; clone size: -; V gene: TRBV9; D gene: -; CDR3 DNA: TGTGCCAGCAGCGGGCCATGGAACACTGAAGCTTTCTTT; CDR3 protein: CASSGPWNTEAFF
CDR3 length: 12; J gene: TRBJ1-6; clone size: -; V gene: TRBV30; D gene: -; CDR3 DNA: TGTGCCTGGAGTGTTCCCGCGACACCCCTCCACTTT; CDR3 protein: CAWSVPATPLHF
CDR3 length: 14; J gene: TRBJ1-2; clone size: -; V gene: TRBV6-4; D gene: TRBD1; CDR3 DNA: TGTGCCAGTGAACTCCAAGAGACAGGGTCGGGCTACACCTTC; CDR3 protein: CASELQETGSGYTF
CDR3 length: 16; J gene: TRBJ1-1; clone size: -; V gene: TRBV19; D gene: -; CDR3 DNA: TGTGCCAGTAGCGATCCAAACAGGGTTGTGAACACTGAAGCTTTCTTT; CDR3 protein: CASSDPNRVVNTEAFF
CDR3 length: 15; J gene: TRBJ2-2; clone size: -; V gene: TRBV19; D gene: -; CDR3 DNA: TGTGCCAGTAGTGCCCATACAGGGTTCGCCGGGGAGCTGTTTTTT; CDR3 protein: CASSAHTGFAGELFF
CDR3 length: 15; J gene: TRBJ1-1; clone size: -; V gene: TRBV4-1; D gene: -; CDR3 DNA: TGCGCCAGCAGCCACTCGACAGTTATGAACACTGAAGCTTTCTTT; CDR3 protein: CASSHSTVMNTEAFF
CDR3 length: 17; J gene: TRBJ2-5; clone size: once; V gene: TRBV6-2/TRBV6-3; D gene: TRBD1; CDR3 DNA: TGTGCCAGCAGTTACTATCCCCCACAGGGGATTGGAGAGACCCAGTACTTC; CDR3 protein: CASSYYPPQGIGETQYF
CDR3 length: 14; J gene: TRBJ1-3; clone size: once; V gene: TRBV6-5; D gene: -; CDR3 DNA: TGTGCCACCTGGACCCGGGACACAGAAAACACCATATATTTT; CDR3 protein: CATWTRDTENTIYF
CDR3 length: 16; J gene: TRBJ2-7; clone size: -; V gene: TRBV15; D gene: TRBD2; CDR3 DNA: TGTGCCACCAGCAGACCCCGGGCTAGCGGGGCCTACGAGCAGTACTTC; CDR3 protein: CATSRPRASGAYEQYF
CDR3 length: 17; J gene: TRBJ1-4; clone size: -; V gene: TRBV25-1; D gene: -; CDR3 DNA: TGTGCCAGCAGTGAGACACCCCAGACAGATACTAATGAAAAACTGTTTTTT; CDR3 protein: CASSETPQTDTNEKLFF
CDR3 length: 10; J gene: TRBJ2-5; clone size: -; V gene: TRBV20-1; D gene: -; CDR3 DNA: TGCAGTGCTAGTACGGGGGCCCAGTACTTC; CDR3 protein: CSASTGAQYF
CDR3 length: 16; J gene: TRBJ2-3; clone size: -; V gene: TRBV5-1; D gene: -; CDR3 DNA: TGCGCCAGCAGCCTATCCGGGACTTCCCTCACAGATACGCAGTATTTT; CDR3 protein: CASSLSGTSLTDTQYF
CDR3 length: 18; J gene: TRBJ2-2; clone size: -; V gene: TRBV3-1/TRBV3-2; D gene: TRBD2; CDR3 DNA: TGTGCCAGCAGCCAAGATACTAGCGGGGGTTCGAACACCGGGGAGCTGTTTTTT; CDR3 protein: CASSQDTSGGSNTGELFF
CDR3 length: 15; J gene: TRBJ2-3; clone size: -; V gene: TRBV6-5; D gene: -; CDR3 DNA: TGTGCCATCTCCCCCAGGGATACCAGCACAGATACGCAGTATTTT; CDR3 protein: CAISPRDTSTDTQYF
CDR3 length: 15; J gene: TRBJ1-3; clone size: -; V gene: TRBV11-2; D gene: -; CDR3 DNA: TGTGCCAGCAGCCCGGGAGCGGTCTCTGGAAACACCATATATTTT; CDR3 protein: CASSPGAVSGNTIYF